This note documents a single TCR beta chain sequence. What it binds is not known. PCR amplification relied on 60 Vbeta primers (plus 13 Jbeta primers). Generated by immunoSEQ multiplex PCR, the TCRdb table keeps only in-frame clones and is missing some. The profile shows 59,000 or so clones, about 81% of them singletons. CDR3 length: 13 amino acids. Germline V CDR1 and CDR2: SNHLY, FYNNEI. V gave up 4 bases and J gave up 10 bases, with 11 bases separating them. This entry comes from a study of cytomegalovirus exposure and HLA in healthy donors. Study-level points and caveats: In a later analysis, specific HLA alleles were associated with some 16,000 TCR beta sequences at a 0.05 false discovery rate.

What was sequenced was PBMCs. V usage is TRBV2 and J usage is TRBJ1-6, with D unresolved. This receptor was obtained from a man aged 25-45 years in good health and CMV-seropositive. The CDR3 sequence is CASSGSGISPLHF. The CDR3 bases are TGTGCCAGCAGTGGGTCCGGGATCTCACCCCTCCACTTT.